This is a list of T cell receptor beta chains from one sample in a study of cytotoxic CD8 clonotypes in ibrutinib-treated CLL. Here immunoSEQ multiplex PCR was the method, and the copy in TCRdb shows in-frame clones only, minus some. This sample carries around 330,000 clones, under 70% of them seen once, and the ten largest clones take around 6.6%. Sequenced here: PBMCs, sampled after 36 months of ibrutinib treatment. Receptor source: a human donor with chronic lymphocytic leukemia. Each CDR3 is given with its conserved first and last residue.

TRBJ2-7 TRBV5-1 CASSLSPTSLYEQYF
TRBJ1-5 TRBV10-3 CAISESDSKYQPQHF
TRBJ1-2 TRBV28 CASSLVHRGGYGYTF
TRBJ1-3 TRBV4-1 CASSQEGLSGNTIYF
TRBJ2-7 TRBV5-1 CASRWLAGFTYEQYF
TRBJ2-5 TRBV29-1 CSVEGTVQETQYF
TRBJ2-3 TRBV6-4 CASSPKAGSDTQYF
TRBJ2-7 TRBV15 CATSRVARHSYEQYF
TRBJ2-5 TRBV5-1 CASSPSLWLIKTQYF
TRBJ2-3 TRBV29-1 CSVARTSGGADTQYF
TRBJ1-4 TRBV5-1 CASSPATNEKLFF
TRBJ1-2 TRBV15 CATSRGEGNRGYTF
TRBJ1-2 TRBV6-4 CASSDSGSDYGYTF
TRBJ2-1 TRBV12-5 CASGFSGGFNEQFF
TRBJ2-5 TRBV7-7 CASSLNQGWRETQYF
TRBJ2-7 TRBV28 CASTLGGSSYEQYF
TRBJ2-1 TRBV6-5 CASSRTSGVEEQFF
TRBJ2-2 TRBV7-3 CASSLTGGTGELFF
TRBJ2-1 TRBV5-6 CASSLPLAGGNEQFF
TRBJ2-7 TRBV28 CASSLTGGRYEQYF
TRBJ2-2 TRBV28 CASSLFGLAGAGELFF
TRBJ2-5 TRBV9 CASSVAHPGLAGATWEETQYF
TRBJ1-2 TRBV7-9 CASSLDTPF
TRBJ2-1 TRBV7-2 CASSLGSSGRIHNEQFF
TRBJ2-7 TRBV10-1 CASSDPGQGPYEQYF
TRBJ2-7 TRBV28 CASNSFAGTSGYEQYF
TRBJ1-6 TRBV4-1 CASSQAGTGGNSPLHF
TRBJ2-3 TRBV7-9 CASSLDGQGARDTQYF
TRBJ2-4 TRBV6-5 CASSAHRGGKNIQYF
TRBJ1-5 TRBV2 CASRFEAYNQPQHF
TRBJ2-5 TRBV5-1 CASSLDPPRTQYF
TRBJ2-3 TRBV6-5 CASSWREHTDTQYF
TRBJ1-6 TRBV6-5 CASSYQGRYSPLHF
TRBJ1-2 TRBV14 CASSLTGGLGYTF